This TCR beta chain is drawn from a study of shared clonotypes between healthy human individuals (dated by TCRdb to 2018 to 2021). Looking at the study overall: The cohort included three men and two women between 18 and 49 years of age. For each donor, CD4 naive and CD4 memory were each run on three plates, CD8 naive on two plates, and CD8 memory on one plate. Blood TCR repertoires of roughly 5 healthy adults were deeply sequenced to estimate repertoire size and the extent of clonotype sharing between individuals. To increase sequencing depth and limit assay-specific biases, TCR repertoire library preparation and sequencing were carried out by different laboratories using diverse techniques. Leukapheresis yielded between about 0.9 and 9.5 billion PBMCs per donor.

The paper's findings and limits, for the study overall: Compared with non-shared clonotypes, clonotypes shared by all four sorted-subset donors had higher generation probabilities. When a handful of donors were compared, the shared fraction of clonotypes was 5% to 6.5% for naive CD4, approximately 3.3% for naive CD8, more than 2% for memory CD4, and 0.35% to 0.5% for memory CD8. The genetic and exposure-history diversity represented was limited by the small number of donors. Only blood was sampled, and tissue TCR repertoires likely differ from those in blood. Incomplete sequencing was indicated by rarefaction of sorted-subset datasets, despite the large sequencing depth. Based on pairwise subsampling, the degree of clonotype sharing among donors was expected to be affected by sequencing depth. Larger estimated clonotype richness was generally found for naive subsets than for memory subsets.

For this clone: There is no known antigen for this receptor. Base qualities are missing; no much larger clone stands one base away.

TCR CDR3 regions were amplified from genomic DNA by multiplex PCR using the deep immunoSEQ assay. Genomic DNA extracted from each cell subset was distributed evenly over all wells of several immunoSEQ 96-well plates, and each plate served as one replicate. For sorted subsets, about 220 ng of genomic DNA, equivalent to 25,000 to 30,000 T cell genomes, went into each replicate PCR. The purified libraries were quantified using a Qubit 3.0 fluorometer, sized with a Bioanalyzer 2100, and then quantified again using the KAPA Library Quantification kit. A separate single-read 150-cycle Illumina NextSeq 550 flow cell was used to sequence each immunoSEQ 96-well plate. In the original analysis: Because the immunoSEQ output held only junctional sequences and lacked quality scores, the filtering could not match the filtering applied to full-length reads. Sequences were annotated with PyIR, a Python wrapper for IgBLAST v1.9, and V/J genes and CDR3 were assigned using IMGT germline references. Reads were filtered out if the reads had weak V/J assignments (E-value above 1e-6), no CDR3, stop codons, out-of-frame junctions, or ambiguous translated residues. V3J clonotypes were defined as sequences sharing an identical inferred V gene, J gene, and CDR3 amino acid sequence. To compute the percentage overlap between repertoires, the number of shared unique clonotypes was divided by the size of the smaller repertoire. Richness of each repertoire was evaluated using RTK rarefaction, the Chao1 estimator, and Recon v2.1 estimates of unobserved clonotypes. For all TCRbeta clonotypes obtained by the gDNA method from a few donors, generation probabilities were computed with OLGA. This immuneACCESS table, as held by TCRdb, lists in-frame sequences with V and J called but not all clones. Of the missing ones, under half trace to an unresolved V gene in checked studies; the others have no known cause. V, J and clone size are taken as reported in that table, and D and trimming were inferred from the DNA itself. Here the sample has under 1,100,000 clones; about 75% occur a single time. Of the sample, roughly 1.5% falls within the top ten clones.

Healthy HIV-negative adults with no recently reported acute infections or vaccinations were included as donors. Only Caucasian adults living in Nashville, Tennessee, USA were represented among the donors. CD4+ T cells were enriched by magnetic negative selection, after which naive cells were positively selected on CD45RA and the negative fraction was taken as the memory subset. After blood collection by leukapheresis, PBMCs were isolated using Ficoll-Histopaque density gradient centrifugation and then cryopreserved in the vapor phase of liquid nitrogen. Analytical flow cytometry was used to check the purity and quantity of every magnetically sorted T cell population. Genomic DNA was isolated from every sorted fraction and measured by UV absorbance on a Nanodrop 2000c. Including the terminal cysteine and phenylalanine, the CDR3 comprises 14 residues. Of the read, only the CDR3 DNA is kept; its 42 bases are in frame from base 1. In the germline V gene (reference sequence), CDR1 corresponds to LNHDA and CDR2 to SQIVND. The V and J ends are trimmed by 5 bases and 1 base, leaving 6 bases between them.

This clonotype was obtained from a young man in good health. The sample consisted of memory CD4+ T cells sorted from blood. This sample's cell subset or site label indicates: CD45RA-negative fraction. This sequence uses TRBV19 and TRBJ2-6, with a weak D call of TRBD2 (5 bases match). The bases read TGTGCCAGTAGTCGGGGATCTGGGGCCAACGTCCTGACTTTC. Its amino acids are CASSRGSGANVLTF.